These 30 T cell receptor beta chains share one sample of origin, sequenced in a study of blood T cell repertoires in COVID-19. Sequencing used immunoSEQ multiplex PCR; TCRdb keeps in-frame clones, though not all of them. The sample records roughly 50,000 clones, 75% to 90% being singletons. Material for sequencing was peripheral blood. The receptors derive from a woman aged 55-69 years with active COVID-19.

CDR3 bases: TGTGCCAGCAGCCCCGGGGGAGGGACTACAACGAATGAGCAGTTCTTC. It specifies CASSPGGGTTTNEQFF. The chain has TRBV7-8 and TRBJ2-1, with TRBD2 matching over 7 bases. This CDR3 region has 16 residues. Per germline, CDR1 SGHVS and CDR2 FQNEAQ. The V gene end was trimmed by 5 bases and the J gene end by 7 bases; junction bases not matched to a gene: 14.

The rearrangement links TRBV9 to TRBJ2-7; D may be TRBD1 (5 bases). The germline V gene encodes CDR1 SGDLS and CDR2 YYNGEE. Trimming pared 4 bases from V and 0 bases from J, leaving 14 bases between. The CDR3 has 15 amino acids. The CDR3 spells CASSPSPTASYEQYF. DNA for the CDR3: TGTGCCAGCAGCCCAAGTCCGACAGCCTCCTACGAGCAGTACTTC.

The chain employs TRBV6-1 and TRBJ2-4; 7 bases map to TRBD2. Germline CDR1 MNHNS, CDR2 SASEGT. V was clipped by 1 base and J by 3 bases; unmatched bases: 6. The CDR3 has 16 amino acids. The CDR3 reads CASSEGLALGKNIQYF. CDR3 nucleotides: TGTGCCAGCAGTGAAGGACTAGCCCTGGGCAAAAACATTCAGTACTTC.

The rearrangement links TRBV7-8 to TRBJ1-2; maybe TRBD1 (6 bases). CDR1 SGHVS and CDR2 FQNEAQ come from the germline V gene. The CDR3 is made up of 16 amino acids. With 2 bases removed from V and 4 bases from J, the gap between germline ends came to 17 bases. The CDR3 spells CASSLTPDSFFYGYTF. The CDR3 DNA follows: TGTGCCAGCAGCTTAACTCCGGACAGTTTTTTCTATGGCTACACCTTC.

The J gene is TRBJ2-7, the V gene TRBV18; 8 bases line up with TRBD1. Germline assignment: CDR1 KGHSH and CDR2 LQKENI. The length of the CDR3 is 14 residues. Germline trimming cut 3 bases from V and 4 bases from J; bases unmatched to any gene: 5. The CDR3 sequence: CASSPAGGGYEQYF. The CDR3 nucleotides read TGTGCCAGCTCACCGGCAGGGGGCGGGTACGAGCAGTACTTC.

V and J are TRBV10-1 and TRBJ2-3; 10 bases line up with TRBD2. The J segment lost 8 bases and the V segment lost 2 bases, leaving 13 bases of the junction unmatched. The CDR3 totals 17 residues. Germline V gene data show CDR1 as WNHNN and CDR2 as SYGVQD (reference sequence). CDR3 sequence (DNA): TGCGCCAGCAGTGAGAGTCCTAGCGGGGGCACCGGGGGTACGCAGTATTTT. It is translated as CASSESPSGGTGGTQYF.

This chain links TRBV21-1 with TRBJ2-4; whether TRBD1, the table's D call, matches the DNA was not checked. TRBV21-1 is annotated as a pseudogene. CDR3 length equals 13 residues. The CDR3 here is CASPTAAKNIQYF. The CDR3 DNA follows: TGTGCCAGCCCAACAGCAGCCAAAAACATTCAGTACTTC.

This rearrangement joins TRBV7-2 to TRBJ1-3; D gene unclear. The CDR3 runs 16 residues. The V end was cut by 3 bases, the J end by 0 bases, with 12 bases between. Germline-derived CDR1 and CDR2 are SGHTA and FQGNSA. The CDR3 DNA follows: TGTGCCAGCAGCTTTCACAGCGGCAACTCTGGAAACACCATATATTTT. Its translation: CASSFHSGNSGNTIYF.

CDR3 loop: CASSLPRLNYGYTF. For the CDR3, the DNA is TGTGCCAGCAGCCTACCACGACTTAACTATGGCTACACCTTC. This chain links TRBV5-8 with TRBJ1-2, with D uncertain. Germline-derived CDR1 and CDR2 are SGHTS and YDEGEE. CDR3 length: 14 residues. The ends were cut back, 4 bases at V and 1 base at J, with 11 bases in the middle.

This clone was seen only a few times. This chain joins TRBV7-9 and TRBJ1-5, with a weak D call TRBD1 (6 bases). The CDR3 covers 17 residues. V dropped 0 bases and J dropped 0 bases, with 12 bases sitting between them. The V gene's germline CDR1 is SEHNR and CDR2 FQNEAQ (reference sequence). CDR3 in DNA: TGTGCCAGCAGCTTAGCGGCAGGGGATTATAGCAATCAGCCCCAGCATTTT. Translated: CASSLAAGDYSNQPQHF.

The CDR3 DNA sequence: TGTGCCAGCTCCCCCGGGGTACAGAGCCAAGAGACCCAGTACTTC. This codes for CASSPGVQSQETQYF. The chain links TRBV18 to TRBJ2-5; maybe TRBD2 (5 bases). There are 15 residues in the CDR3. The V gene lost 6 bases and the J gene lost 1 base, with 15 bases spanning the gap. Germline V gene sequence: CDR1 KGHSH, CDR2 LQKENI.

The J gene is TRBJ2-7, the V gene TRBV12-5; D may be TRBD1 (5 bases). The V end was cut by 0 bases, the J end by 2 bases, with 8 bases between. The CDR3 extends over 14 amino acids. The germline V gene has CDR1 LGHNT and CDR2 FRNRAP. CDR3 region: CASGLVIGAYEQYF. CDR3 DNA: TGTGCTAGTGGTTTGGTAATAGGGGCCTACGAGCAGTACTTC.

In its sample, this clone was seen a few times. At one end, the junction sequence differs from germline, possibly due to a read error. The chain joins TRBV6-1 to TRBJ2-2; 8 bases are a match to TRBD1. The CDR3 spans 15 residues. Germline CDR1 reads MNHNS; CDR2 reads SASEGT. The CDR3 nucleotides are TGTGCCAGCCGTGAACAGGGGGTTGTGACCGGGGAGCTGTTTTTT. Its translation: CASREQGVVTGELFF.

For the CDR3, the DNA is TGCAGCGTTGTGACCGCTACCGGGAATCAGCCCCAGCATTTT. This translates into CSVVTATGNQPQHF. This chain joins TRBV29-1 and TRBJ1-5; the D is unclear. Germline lookup yields CDR1 SQVTM and CDR2 ANQGSEA. V lost 4 bases to trimming and J lost 4 bases, with 14 bases between them. The CDR3 has 14 amino acids.

V is TRBV18 and J is TRBJ2-7; perhaps TRBD1 as D (6 bases). Germline loops: CDR1 KGHSH, CDR2 LQKENI. The CDR3 length is 13 residues. With 5 bases removed from V and 1 base from J, the gap between germline ends came to 9 bases. The CDR3 is CASSVGGSYEQYF. The CDR3 nucleotides read TGTGCCAGCTCAGTAGGGGGTTCCTACGAGCAGTACTTC.

The chain carries TRBV7-8 and TRBJ2-3, with 16 bases aligning to TRBD2. Trimming at V came to 0 bases and at J to 3 bases, leaving 9 bases not matched to a gene. The CDR3 is made up of 20 amino acids. The V gene's germline CDR1 is SGHVS and CDR2 FQNEAQ. CDR3 DNA: TGTGCCAGCAGCTTAGCGCTCTTGGGACTAGCGGGGGGGCAGACAGATACGCAGTATTTT. Translating it yields CASSLALLGLAGGQTDTQYF.

The V call is TRBV4-3, the J call TRBJ2-3; 9 nucleotides align to TRBD2. This CDR3 contains 16 residues. The J segment lost 4 bases and the V segment lost 1 base, leaving 6 bases of the junction unmatched. CDR1 is LGHNA and CDR2 is YSLEER in the germline V gene. CDR3 protein: CASSQGGGGAPDTQYF. CDR3 sequence (DNA): TGCGCCAGCAGCCAAGGTGGCGGGGGGGCCCCAGATACGCAGTATTTT.

This chain links TRBV11-2 with TRBJ1-5; D is unclear. V lost 3 bases, J lost 2 bases, and 8 bases lay in between. Germline loops: CDR1 SGHAT, CDR2 FQNNGV. The CDR3 contains 14 residues. CDR3 DNA: TGTGCCAGCAGCTTGAGTCAGGGCAATCAGCCCCAGCATTTT. Its translation: CASSLSQGNQPQHF.

This chain connects TRBV7-9 to TRBJ1-1, with 7 bases matching TRBD1. This CDR3 comprises 14 residues. The junction had 6 bases not matched to a gene; V was cut back by 8 bases and J by 0 bases. Per germline, CDR1 SEHNR and CDR2 FQNEAQ (reference sequence). The CDR3: CASPLGGLNTEAFF. For the CDR3, the DNA is TGTGCCAGCCCTTTAGGGGGCCTGAACACTGAAGCTTTCTTT.

The rearrangement joins TRBV5-1 to TRBJ1-5, with unresolved D. The length of the CDR3 is 16 residues. V was clipped by 0 bases and J by 0 bases, with 10 bases between them. The germline V gene encodes CDR1 SGHRS and CDR2 YFSETQ. The CDR3 is CASSLDGIYSNQPQHF. CDR3 coding DNA: TGCGCCAGCAGCTTGGACGGGATCTATAGCAATCAGCCCCAGCATTTT.

The chain has TRBV5-4 and TRBJ2-7, with 7 bases lining up with TRBD1. Unmatched junction bases numbered 4, after V lost 0 bases and J lost 1 base. CDR1 is SGHNT and CDR2 is YYREEE in the germline V gene (reference sequence). The CDR3 loop spans 15 amino acids. In DNA form, the CDR3 reads TGTGCCAGCAGCTTGGACGGGGACAGTTCCTACGAGCAGTACTTC. Translation gives CASSLDGDSSYEQYF.

Only one count was recorded for this clone. The rearrangement joins TRBV5-4 to TRBJ2-7, with D unresolved. Germline V CDR1 and CDR2: SGHNT, YYREEE (reference sequence). The CDR3 is 13 amino acids. V was shortened by 3 bases and J by 0 bases, with 7 bases between the two germline ends. In DNA form, the CDR3 reads TGTGCCAGCAGCTCTGTATCCTCCTACGAGCAGTACTTC. Amino acid sequence: CASSSVSSYEQYF.

The chain uses TRBV12-3 or TRBV12-4 and TRBJ1-1; TRBD1 might be the D (6 bases). With 7 bases removed from V and 5 bases from J, the gap between germline ends came to 11 bases. This CDR3 region has 12 residues. The CDR3 bases are TGTGCCAGCACCAAAGACAGGACTGAAGCTTTCTTT. Translated, it gives CASTKDRTEAFF.

The V call is TRBV4-3, the J call TRBJ1-2; 7 bases align to TRBD1. This CDR3 is built from 15 residues. CDR1 and CDR2 (germline): LGHNA, YSLEER. Unmatched junction bases numbered 5, after V lost 0 bases and J lost 4 bases. The CDR3 region is CASSQERGLGYGYTF. The CDR3 DNA reads as TGCGCCAGCAGCCAAGAAAGGGGGCTGGGCTATGGCTACACCTTC.

This clone was detected once. The chain uses TRBV5-1 and TRBJ1-2; D unresolved. The CDR3 extends over 15 amino acids. Between the trimmed V and J ends, which lost 4 bases and 2 bases, there was a span of 15 bases. Germline values: CDR1 SGHRS, CDR2 YFSETQ. CDR3 region: CASSPRTTSNYGYTF. The CDR3 nucleotides read TGCGCCAGCAGCCCTCGTACGACAAGCAACTATGGCTACACCTTC.

J is TRBJ2-5 and V is TRBV6-2 or TRBV6-3, with 7 bases that match TRBD2. J lost 5 bases, V lost 2 bases, and 8 bases had no gene match. Germline values: CDR1 MNHEY, CDR2 SVGEGT. This CDR3 spans 15 amino acids. CDR3 coding DNA: TGTGCCAGCAGTTACGGACATTTCGGGGGGGAGACCCAGTACTTC. This encodes CASSYGHFGGETQYF.

The rearrangement joins TRBV7-7 to TRBJ2-7, with 8 nucleotides matching TRBD1. Germline CDR1 is SSHAT and CDR2 is FNYEAQ (reference sequence). The CDR3 sequence is 12 residues long. Trimming at V came to 5 bases and at J to 6 bases, leaving 3 bases not matched to a gene. The CDR3 DNA sequence: TGTGCCAGCAGCCCCGGACAGGGCGAGCAGTACTTC. Amino acid sequence: CASSPGQGEQYF.

The chain employs TRBV7-8 and TRBJ2-5, with D perhaps matching TRBD2 (7 bases). Germline assignment: CDR1 SGHVS and CDR2 FQNEAQ. The length of the CDR3 is 14 residues. V dropped 0 bases and J dropped 4 bases, with 9 bases sitting between them. The CDR3 bases are TGTGCCAGCAGCTTAGCGGGGGGGCCAGAGACCCAGTACTTC. This sequence encodes CASSLAGGPETQYF.

As regards this clone: A much larger clone lies a single base off, so this may be a read error. Other DNA sequences in this sample translate to the same CDR3. This chain uses TRBV6-5 with TRBJ1-2; unclear D gene. CDR1 MNHEY and CDR2 SVGAGI come from the germline V gene. This CDR3 has 12 amino acids. V lost 2 bases to trimming and J lost 5 bases, with 6 bases between them. The DNA of the CDR3 is TGTGCCAGCAGTTACGGCCCATATGGCTACACCTTC. Translated, it gives CASSYGPYGYTF.

This sequence joins TRBV7-6 and TRBJ1-1; perhaps TRBD1 as D (5 bases). CDR3 length: 14 residues. Germline values: CDR1 SGHVS, CDR2 FNYEAQ. V lost 4 bases and J 1 base, leaving 10 bases between the germline ends. This chain's CDR3 is CASSSGQGNTEAFF. CDR3 nucleotide sequence: TGTGCCAGCAGCTCAGGGCAGGGGAACACTGAAGCTTTCTTT. The full variable domain, with the rest looked up from reference TRBV7-6 and TRBJ1-1, is GAGVSQSPRYKVTKRGQDVALRCDPISGHVSLYWYRQALGQGPEFLTYFNYEAQQDKSGLPNDRFSAERPEGSISTLTIQRTEQRDSAMYRCASSSGQGNTEAFFGQGTRLTVV.